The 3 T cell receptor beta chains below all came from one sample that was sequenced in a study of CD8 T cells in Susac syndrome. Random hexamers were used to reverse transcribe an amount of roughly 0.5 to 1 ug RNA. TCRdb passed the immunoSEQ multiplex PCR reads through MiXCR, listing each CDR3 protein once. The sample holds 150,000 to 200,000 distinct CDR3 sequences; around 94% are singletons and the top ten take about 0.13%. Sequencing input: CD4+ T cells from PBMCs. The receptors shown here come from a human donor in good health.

The CDR3: CASSLPRSSYNEQFF. The CDR3 DNA is TGTGCCAGCAGTCTCCCTCGAAGCTCCTACAATGAGCAGTTCTTC. The chain joins TRBV3-1 to TRBJ2-1; D is ambiguous. V was shortened by 6 bases and J by 0 bases, with 12 bases between the two germline ends. The germline V gene has CDR1 LGHDT and CDR2 YNNKEL (reference sequence). The CDR3 totals 15 residues.

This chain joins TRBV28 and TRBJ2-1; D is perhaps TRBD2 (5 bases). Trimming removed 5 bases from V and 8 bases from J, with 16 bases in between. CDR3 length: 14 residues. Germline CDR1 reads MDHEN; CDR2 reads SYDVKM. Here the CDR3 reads CASSPDPGFHEQFF. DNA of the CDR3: TGTGCCAGCAGTCCCGACCCGGGGTTCCATGAGCAGTTCTTC.

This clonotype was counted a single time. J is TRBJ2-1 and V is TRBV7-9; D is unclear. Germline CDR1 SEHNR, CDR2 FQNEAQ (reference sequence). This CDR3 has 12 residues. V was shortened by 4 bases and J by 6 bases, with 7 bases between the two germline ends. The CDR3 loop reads CASSSDTNEQFF. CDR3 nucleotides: TGTGCCAGCAGCTCTGACACCAATGAGCAGTTCTTC.